The present entry profiles one T cell receptor (beta chain) with its context. These data are taken from a study of cytomegalovirus exposure and HLA in healthy donors. There are 17 residues in the CDR3. Trimming took 2 bases from V and 0 from J, leaving 16 bases between them. Germline-derived CDR1 and CDR2 are SEHNR and FQNEAQ (reference sequence). The study ran its PCR with 60 Vbeta and 13 Jbeta primers. Profiling relied on immunoSEQ multiplex PCR, and the TCRdb table lists in-frame clones only, not all of them. The sample records approximately 85,000 clones, just under 80% being singletons. The specimen was PBMCs. The receptor was isolated from a man aged 25-40 years in good health and CMV-seronegative. V gene TRBV7-9 combines with J gene TRBJ1-1; TRBD1 might be the D (6 bases). CDR3 sequence: CASSLWGLEKMNTEAFF. In nucleotides, the CDR3 is TGTGCCAGCAGCTTATGGGGGCTTGAGAAGATGAACACTGAAGCTTTCTTT.